The 31 T cell receptor beta chains reported below all come from one sample, sequenced in a study of cytomegalovirus exposure and HLA in healthy donors. PCR was performed using 60 Vbeta and 13 Jbeta primers. The assay was immunoSEQ multiplex PCR, and TCRdb's table has in-frame clones only and misses some. Counted here are about 220,000 clones, roughly 70% occurring once; the ten biggest clones make up approximately 1.7%. The sample consisted of PBMCs. The receptor set was obtained from a woman in her thirties in good health and CMV-seronegative.

In its sample, this clone was seen once. The chain joins TRBV6-1 to TRBJ2-7; D not resolved. V lost 3 bases and J lost 0, with 9 bases in between. Germline CDR1 is MNHNS and CDR2 is SASEGT. The CDR3 runs to 14 residues. The CDR3 DNA reads TGTGCCAGCAGTGAGGCTCTTCTCTCCTACGAGCAGTACTTC. It codes for CASSEALLSYEQYF.

The chain carries TRBV30 and TRBJ1-5; a weak D match, TRBD1 (6 bases). The CDR3 sequence is 15 residues long. CDR1 is GTSNPN, CDR2 SVGIG, per germline (reference sequence). V was cut by 0 bases and J by 7 bases, with 16 bases left in between. CDR3 amino acids: CAWSVRGGATQPQHF. In nucleotides, the CDR3 is TGTGCCTGGAGTGTCCGGGGGGGCGCGACCCAGCCCCAGCATTTT.

The chain carries TRBV5-1 and TRBJ2-3; 11 bases are a match to TRBD2. Germline assignment: CDR1 SGHRS and CDR2 YFSETQ. V shed 3 bases, J shed 4 bases, and the junction held 4 bases outside the gene matches. The CDR3 length is 15 residues. The chain's CDR3 is CASSSLLAGADTQYF. The CDR3 region has the DNA TGCGCCAGCAGCTCGTTACTAGCGGGAGCAGATACGCAGTATTTT.

V is TRBV25-1 and J is TRBJ2-7; 15 bases map to TRBD2. Germline V gene lookup returns CDR1 MGHDK and CDR2 SYGVNS. CDR3 size: 15 residues. The ends lost 6 bases at V and 4 bases at J; junction bases unmatched: 4. The CDR3 region is CASRGLAGGAYEQYF. The CDR3 DNA reads TGTGCCAGCAGGGGACTAGCGGGAGGCGCTTACGAGCAGTACTTC.

The V call is TRBV6-6, the J call TRBJ1-1, with 7 bases matching TRBD1. J gave up 4 bases and V 6 bases, and 5 bases lay outside the gene matches. Germline assignment: CDR1 MNHNY and CDR2 SVGAGI (reference sequence). There are 13 residues in the CDR3. The CDR3 DNA follows: TGTGCCAGCAGGAACAGGGGTCGCACTGAAGCTTTCTTT. Translating gives CASRNRGRTEAFF.

This clone was seen a few times. The chain employs TRBV7-2 and TRBJ2-1; D is perhaps TRBD2 (6 bases). This CDR3 has 12 amino acids. Germline V gene sequence: CDR1 SGHTA, CDR2 FQGNSA. Deletions cut 5 bases from V and 7 bases from J, with 9 bases between. This chain's CDR3 is CASSLGTNEQFF. Written as DNA, the CDR3 is TGTGCCAGCAGCCTCGGGACTAATGAGCAGTTCTTC.

The rearrangement links TRBV7-6 to TRBJ1-3; D uncertain. The CDR3 sequence is 15 residues long. Germline CDR1 is SGHVS and CDR2 is FNYEAQ. Trimming removed 5 bases at V and 0 bases at J, with 11 bases between. Here the CDR3 reads CASSLQLHSGNTIYF. The CDR3 DNA reads TGTGCCAGCAGCCTGCAGTTGCACTCTGGAAACACCATATATTTT.

The chain carries TRBV9 and TRBJ1-1; the match to TRBD1 covers 9 bases. V lost 4 bases and J lost 0; bases outside the gene matches: 4. This CDR3 has 15 residues. Per germline, CDR1 SGDLS and CDR2 YYNGEE. The CDR3 protein is CASSPGTGMNTEAFF. The CDR3 nucleotides read TGTGCCAGCAGCCCGGGGACAGGGATGAACACTGAAGCTTTCTTT.

The chain recombines TRBV5-1 with TRBJ2-3; 8 nucleotides line up with TRBD2. Unmatched junction bases numbered 6, after V lost 3 bases and J lost 0 bases. CDR1 and CDR2 from the germline V gene are SGHRS and YFSETQ. The CDR3 length is 16 residues. This CDR3 is CASSSLGGGSTDTQYF. CDR3 DNA sequence: TGCGCCAGCAGCTCCCTCGGGGGGGGGAGCACAGATACGCAGTATTTT.

The chain carries TRBV19 and TRBJ1-2; 10 nucleotides align to TRBD1. The CDR3 covers 16 residues. V was pared by 5 bases and J by 5 bases, with 11 bases of the junction left unmatched. Germline lookup yields CDR1 LNHDA and CDR2 SQIVND (reference sequence). The CDR3 spells CASSPRQGAVGYGYTF. The CDR3 region has the DNA TGTGCCAGTAGTCCACGACAGGGGGCCGTAGGTTATGGCTACACCTTC.

The CDR3 DNA is TGTGCCAGCAGCGTAGAGGGGGGGGGAGGAACCTCTGGAAACACCATATATTTT. It yields the protein CASSVEGGGGTSGNTIYF. The V call is TRBV9, the J call TRBJ1-3; TRBD1 is a possible D gene (6 bases). The V end was cut by 0 bases, the J end by 0 bases, with 16 bases between. The CDR3 is made up of 18 amino acids. Germline values: CDR1 SGDLS, CDR2 YYNGEE.

Worth noting for this clone: The germline gene is not matched at one end of the junction; a read error may be the cause. The chain links TRBV11-2 to TRBJ2-7; 9 bases fit TRBD1. This CDR3 region has 17 residues. CDR1 and CDR2 (germline): SGHAT, FQNNGV. DNA of the CDR3: TGTGTCAGCAGCTTGTTGGGACAGGGAGTAAGGGGCTACGAGCAGTACTTC. This sequence encodes CVSSLLGQGVRGYEQYF.

The chain recombines TRBV30 with TRBJ1-1, with 8 bases fitting TRBD1. The CDR3 is made up of 15 amino acids. V shed 0 bases and J 7 bases; nucleotides not matched to a gene: 10. From germline, CDR1 is GTSNPN and CDR2 SVGIG (reference sequence). CDR3: CAWSVLRGRLGEAFF. The CDR3 nucleotides are TGTGCCTGGAGTGTACTCAGGGGGCGCTTGGGTGAAGCTTTCTTT.

This chain joins TRBV7-9 and TRBJ2-7, with D possibly TRBD1 on 6 matching bases. V was shortened by 4 bases and J by 2 bases, with 15 bases between the two germline ends. The CDR3 is made up of 15 amino acids. Germline lookup yields CDR1 SEHNR and CDR2 FQNEAQ (reference sequence). CDR3 DNA sequence: TGTGCCAGCAGCTCAGGCGCGCAGGGGACCTACGAGCAGTACTTC. Translating gives CASSSGAQGTYEQYF.

The J gene is TRBJ2-3, the V gene TRBV5-1; 7 bases fit TRBD1. With V trimmed by 4 bases and J by 6 bases, 11 bases remained unmatched. The length of the CDR3 is 15 residues. The V gene's germline CDR1 is SGHRS and CDR2 YFSETQ. Here the CDR3 DNA reads TGCGCCAGCAGCCTGACAGGGAACCTCGCGGATACGCAGTATTTT. Amino acids: CASSLTGNLADTQYF.

The V gene is TRBV7-9, the J gene TRBJ1-1; 7 bases align to TRBD1. Germline V gene data show CDR1 as SEHNR and CDR2 as FQNEAQ (reference sequence). The trim removed 4 bases at V and 3 bases at J, leaving 8 bases unmatched. The CDR3 is 15 amino acids. The chain's CDR3 is CASSSVEGADTEAFF. DNA of the CDR3: TGTGCCAGCAGCTCCGTTGAGGGGGCGGACACTGAAGCTTTCTTT.

In its sample, this clone was seen a few times. J is TRBJ1-5 and V is TRBV23-1; the D is unclear. TRBV23-1 is annotated as an ORF whose role is uncertain. CDR3 length equals 17 residues. Trimming removed 0 bases from V and 1 base from J, with 13 bases in between. CDR3 sequence (DNA): TGCGCCAGCAGTCAATCCTTGTCGAGGCTGAGCAATCAGCCCCAGCATTTT. It encodes CASSQSLSRLSNQPQHF.

As for this clone: Other nucleotide sequences from this sample produce the same CDR3. The chain carries TRBV30 and TRBJ2-7; no clear D gene. Germline loops: CDR1 GTSNPN, CDR2 SVGIG (reference sequence). Trimming cost V 0 bases and J 3 bases, with 6 bases left between them. The CDR3 has 12 residues. CDR3 in DNA: TGTGCCTGGAGTGTCGCCGGCTACGAGCAGTACTTC. Translation gives CAWSVAGYEQYF.

CDR3 sequence (DNA): TGTGCCAGCAGCTTGCTCGGGACAGGGGCGCCCTTCTATGGCTACACCTTC. It encodes CASSLLGTGAPFYGYTF. The chain couples TRBV7-3 to TRBJ1-2; TRBD1 matches 10 bases. Germline CDR1 and CDR2: SGHTA and FQGTGA. The CDR3 covers 17 residues. V was pared by 3 bases and J by 4 bases, with 11 bases of the junction left unmatched.

The chain combines TRBV28 with TRBJ1-1, with 9 bases aligning to TRBD1. The CDR3 totals 16 residues. Looked up from germline, CDR1 is MDHEN and CDR2 is SYDVKM. Unmatched junction bases numbered 13, after V lost 4 bases and J lost 7 bases. The CDR3 is CASSSEQGAATFEAFF. The CDR3 DNA follows: TGTGCCAGCAGTTCCGAACAGGGGGCGGCGACTTTTGAAGCTTTCTTT.

The chain couples TRBV6-4 to TRBJ2-3, with 9 positions matching TRBD2. The CDR3 extends over 13 amino acids. V dropped 6 bases and J dropped 5; count of bases not matched to a gene: 3. In germline, CDR1 is MRHNA, CDR2 SNTAGT. For the CDR3, the DNA is TGTGCCAGCAGGGCTAGCGGGATAGATACGCAGTATTTT. Translating gives CASRASGIDTQYF.

The chain uses TRBV25-1 and TRBJ2-3; D not certain. The CDR3 contains 13 residues. The germline V and J ends were trimmed by 4 bases and 3 bases, with 8 bases remaining between them. From germline, CDR1 is MGHDK and CDR2 SYGVNS. DNA for the CDR3: TGTGCCAGCAGTGGTTCTTATACAGATACGCAGTATTTT. Encoded protein: CASSGSYTDTQYF.

This chain joins TRBV7-3 and TRBJ2-1; 13 bases match TRBD2. This CDR3 spans 17 amino acids. Germline assignment: CDR1 SGHTA and CDR2 FQGTGA. Trimming took 5 bases from V and 6 from J; bases not matched to a gene: 10. Here the CDR3 reads CASSGGLAGVRTNEQFF. The CDR3, as DNA: TGTGCCAGCAGCGGCGGACTAGCGGGGGTAAGAACCAATGAGCAGTTCTTC. Combining the CDR3 with reference TRBV7-3 and TRBJ2-1 gives the whole variable domain GAGVSQTPSNKVTEKGKYVELRCDPISGHTALYWYRQSLGQGPEFLIYFQGTGAADDSGLPNDRFFAVRPEGSVSTLKIQRTERGDSAVYLCASSGGLAGVRTNEQFFGPGTRLTVL.

The genes are TRBV19 and TRBJ1-5; D remains unclear. Looked up from germline, CDR1 is LNHDA and CDR2 is SQIVND (reference sequence). This CDR3 has 14 residues. V lost 6 bases to trimming and J lost 5 bases, with 14 bases between them. CDR3 protein: CASRIHHRDQPQHF. CDR3 bases: TGTGCCAGTAGGATCCACCACAGAGATCAGCCCCAGCATTTT.

The CDR3 is CASSLAGGGSDTQYF. DNA for the CDR3: TGTGCCAGCAGCTTAGCGGGAGGAGGATCAGATACGCAGTATTTT. This chain links TRBV5-6 with TRBJ2-3; TRBD2 agrees at 9 bases. Germline trimming cut 2 bases from V and 4 bases from J; bases unmatched to any gene: 5. This CDR3 is built from 15 residues. Germline V lookup: CDR1 SGHDT, CDR2 YYEEEE.

The chain is built from TRBV6-5 and TRBJ1-2; the D is unclear. Between the trimmed V and J ends, which lost 5 bases and 8 bases, there was a span of 12 bases. This CDR3 has 12 residues. Germline lookup yields CDR1 MNHEY and CDR2 SVGAGI. CDR3 sequence reads: CASSEAEWGYTF. The CDR3 bases are TGTGCCAGCAGTGAAGCCGAGTGGGGCTACACCTTC.

The chain has TRBV5-6 and TRBJ2-7; D not certain. The CDR3 runs 13 residues. Germline values: CDR1 SGHDT, CDR2 YYEEEE. Trimming left V 0 bases short and J 2 bases short, with 6 bases between. The CDR3 spells CASSLGRTYEQYF. DNA for the CDR3: TGTGCCAGCAGCTTGGGGCGGACCTACGAGCAGTACTTC.

V usage is TRBV6-5 and J usage is TRBJ2-2; D not resolved. Germline loops: CDR1 MNHEY, CDR2 SVGAGI. This CDR3 contains 14 residues. Trimming shortened V by 2 bases and J by 10 bases, and 14 bases separated the two germline ends. CDR3 loop: CASSYNGALSELFF. The DNA for the CDR3 is TGTGCCAGCAGTTACAACGGAGCTCTCTCGGAGCTGTTTTTT.

This clone was seen just once. The chain joins TRBV11-2 to TRBJ1-4; possible D gene TRBD1, 5 bases. CDR1 and CDR2 from the germline V gene are SGHAT and FQNNGV. The CDR3 sequence is 15 residues long. The germline V and J ends were trimmed by 4 bases and 7 bases, with 16 bases remaining between them. The CDR3 DNA sequence: TGTGCCAGCAGCTCGGGGGGGGGATTAGGTGAAAAACTGTTTTTT. Its translation is CASSSGGGLGEKLFF. Variable domain in full (rest from reference TRBV11-2 and TRBJ1-4): EAGVAQSPRYKIIEKRQSVAFWCNPISGHATLYWYQQILGQGPKLLIQFQNNGVVDDSQLPKDRFSAERLKGVDSTLKIQPAKLEDSAVYLCASSSGGGLGEKLFFGSGTQLSVL.

This clone was seen a few times. The chain has TRBV5-1 and TRBJ2-5; 7 bases fit TRBD2. Germline V lookup: CDR1 SGHRS, CDR2 YFSETQ. This CDR3 region has 16 residues. The ends lost 0 bases at V and 2 bases at J; junction bases unmatched: 7. CDR3 sequence reads: CASSLGARERQETQYF. The CDR3 bases are TGCGCCAGCAGCTTGGGAGCGCGGGAGAGACAAGAGACCCAGTACTTC.

This rearrangement joins TRBV5-1 to TRBJ1-1; D uncertain. The CDR3 runs to 16 residues. CDR1 is SGHRS, CDR2 YFSETQ, per germline. Trimming took off 0 bases at V and 0 bases at J, with 12 bases between the two ends. The DNA for the CDR3 is TGCGCCAGCAGCTTGGAAGGAGGCAGGATGAACACTGAAGCTTTCTTT. This codes for CASSLEGGRMNTEAFF. The whole variable domain, remainder taken from reference TRBV5-1 and TRBJ1-1, is KAGVTQTPRYLIKTRGQQVTLSCSPISGHRSVSWYQQTPGQGLQFLFEYFSETQRNKGNFPGRFSGRQFSNSRSEMNVSTLELGDSALYLCASSLEGGRMNTEAFFGQGTRLTVV.